This T cell receptor beta chain was identified in a study of blood T cells in healthy people across ages. The CDR3 contains 15 residues. In germline, CDR1 is SGHRS, CDR2 YFSETQ. Unmatched junction bases numbered 7, after V lost 4 bases and J lost 4 bases. This clonotype appeared a few times. PCR was performed a second time for roughly 7 to 12 cycles using a sample-barcoded 5' primer and a J-beta primer mix. TCRdb re-derived calls from the 5' RACE reads in MiXCR, one entry per CDR3 protein. The data hold around 1.7 million distinct CDR3 sequences, with 28% observed a single time. The V gene is TRBV5-1, the J gene TRBJ1-2; 10 nucleotides align to TRBD1. The receptor was derived from a woman aged 30 to 39 in good health. The specimen was blood. CDR3 sequence: CASSPGQGRAYGYTF. CDR3 nucleotides: TGCGCCAGCAGCCCGGGACAGGGGCGCGCCTATGGCTACACCTTC. Using reference TRBV5-1 and TRBJ1-2 for the parts outside the CDR3, the full variable domain is KAGVTQTPRYLIKTRGQQVTLSCSPISGHRSVSWYQQTPGQGLQFLFEYFSETQRNKGNFPGRFSGRQFSNSRSEMNVSTLELGDSALYLCASSPGQGRAYGYTFGSGTRLTVV.